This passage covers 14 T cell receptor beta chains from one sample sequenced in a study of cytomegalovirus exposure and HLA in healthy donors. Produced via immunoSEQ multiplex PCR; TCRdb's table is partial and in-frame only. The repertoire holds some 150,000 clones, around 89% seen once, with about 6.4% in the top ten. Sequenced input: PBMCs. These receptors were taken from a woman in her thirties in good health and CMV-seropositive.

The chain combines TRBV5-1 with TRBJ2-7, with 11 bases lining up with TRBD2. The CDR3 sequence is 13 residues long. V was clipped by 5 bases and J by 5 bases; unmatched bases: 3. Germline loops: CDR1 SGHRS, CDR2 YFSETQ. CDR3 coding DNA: TGCGCCAGCAGACTAGCGGGAGTCCACGAGCAGTACTTC. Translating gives CASRLAGVHEQYF.

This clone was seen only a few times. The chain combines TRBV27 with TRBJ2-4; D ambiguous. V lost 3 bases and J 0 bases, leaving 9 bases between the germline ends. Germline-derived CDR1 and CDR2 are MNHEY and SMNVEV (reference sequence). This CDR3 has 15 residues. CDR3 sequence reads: CASSLGSEAKNIQYF. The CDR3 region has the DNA TGTGCCAGCAGTTTGGGCTCAGAAGCCAAAAACATTCAGTACTTC.

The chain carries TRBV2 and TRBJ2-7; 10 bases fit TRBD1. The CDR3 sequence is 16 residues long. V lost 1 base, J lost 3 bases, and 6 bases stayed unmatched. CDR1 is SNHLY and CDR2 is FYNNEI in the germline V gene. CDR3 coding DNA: TGTGCCAGCAGTGAAGATGGGACAGGGGCTTACTACGAGCAGTACTTC. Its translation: CASSEDGTGAYYEQYF.

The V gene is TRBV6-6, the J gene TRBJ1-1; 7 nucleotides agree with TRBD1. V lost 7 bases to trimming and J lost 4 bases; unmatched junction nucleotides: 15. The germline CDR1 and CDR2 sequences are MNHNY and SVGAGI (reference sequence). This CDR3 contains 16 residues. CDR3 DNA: TGTGCCAGCAAAACCACGGGGACAGAGGAAAGCACTGAAGCTTTCTTT. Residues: CASKTTGTEESTEAFF.

The CDR3 sequence is CASSLGGGRSNQPQHF. Written as DNA, the CDR3 is TGTGCCAGCAGCCTAGGCGGGGGGCGGAGCAATCAGCCCCAGCATTTT. V usage is TRBV5-4 and J usage is TRBJ1-5, with D possibly being TRBD1 (6 bases). There are 16 residues in the CDR3. The germline CDR1 and CDR2 sequences are SGHNT and YYREEE (reference sequence). Trimming removed 4 bases at V and 1 base at J, with 15 bases between.

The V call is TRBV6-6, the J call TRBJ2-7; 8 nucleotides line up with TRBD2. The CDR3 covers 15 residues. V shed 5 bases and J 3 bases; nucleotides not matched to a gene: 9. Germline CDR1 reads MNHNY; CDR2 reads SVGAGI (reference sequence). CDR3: CASSLFGTSNYEQYF. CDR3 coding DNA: TGTGCCAGCAGTCTATTCGGGACTAGTAACTACGAGCAGTACTTC.

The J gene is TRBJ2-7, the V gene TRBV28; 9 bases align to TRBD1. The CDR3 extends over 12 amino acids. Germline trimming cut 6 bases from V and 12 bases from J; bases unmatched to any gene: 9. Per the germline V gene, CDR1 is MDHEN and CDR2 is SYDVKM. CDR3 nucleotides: TGTGCCAGCAGAGAAACAGGGGGCGGTCCGTACTTC. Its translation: CASRETGGGPYF.

CDR3 sequence reads: CASSYSGGLGTEAFF. CDR3 DNA sequence: TGTGCCAGCAGTTACTCGGGGGGGTTGGGCACTGAAGCTTTCTTT. V and J are TRBV6-6 and TRBJ1-1, with a weak D call TRBD1 (5 bases). CDR1 and CDR2 from the germline V gene are MNHNY and SVGAGI (reference sequence). V shed 0 bases and J shed 4 bases, with 12 bases lying between them. This CDR3 is 15 amino acids long.

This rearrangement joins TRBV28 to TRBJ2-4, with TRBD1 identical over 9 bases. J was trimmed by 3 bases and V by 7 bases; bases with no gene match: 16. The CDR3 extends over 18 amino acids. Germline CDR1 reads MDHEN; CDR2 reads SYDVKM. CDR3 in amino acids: CASTPAWTGAFGKNIQYF. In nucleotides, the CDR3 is TGTGCCAGCACCCCCGCCTGGACAGGGGCTTTCGGCAAAAACATTCAGTACTTC.

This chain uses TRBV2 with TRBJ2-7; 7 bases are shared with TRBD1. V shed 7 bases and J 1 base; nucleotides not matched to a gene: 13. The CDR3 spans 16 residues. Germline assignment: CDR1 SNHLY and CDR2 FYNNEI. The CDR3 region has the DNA TGTGCCAGCACGACGAATAGACAGGGACCGTCCTACGAGCAGTACTTC. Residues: CASTTNRQGPSYEQYF. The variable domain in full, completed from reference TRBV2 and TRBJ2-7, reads EPEVTQTPSHQVTQMGQEVILRCVPISNHLYFYWYRQILGQKVEFLVSFYNNEISEKSEIFDDQFSVERPDGSNFTLKIRSTKLEDSAMYFCASTTNRQGPSYEQYFGPGTRLTVT.

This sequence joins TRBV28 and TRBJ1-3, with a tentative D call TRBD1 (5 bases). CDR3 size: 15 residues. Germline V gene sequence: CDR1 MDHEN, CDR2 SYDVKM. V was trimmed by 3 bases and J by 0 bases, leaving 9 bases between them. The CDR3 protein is CASSLGLTSGNTIYF. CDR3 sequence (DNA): TGTGCCAGCAGTTTGGGGCTAACCTCTGGAAACACCATATATTTT.

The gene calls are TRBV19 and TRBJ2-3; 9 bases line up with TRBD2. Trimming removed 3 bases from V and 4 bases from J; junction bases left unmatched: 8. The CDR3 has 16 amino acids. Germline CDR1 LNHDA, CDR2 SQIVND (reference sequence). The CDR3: CASSMVAGGPSDTQYF. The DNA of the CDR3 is TGTGCCAGTAGTATGGTGGCGGGAGGGCCGTCAGATACGCAGTATTTT. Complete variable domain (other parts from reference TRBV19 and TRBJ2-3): DGGITQSPKYLFRKEGQNVTLSCEQNLNHDAMYWYRQDPGQGLRLIYYSQIVNDFQKGDIAEGYSVSREKKESFPLTVTSAQKNPTAFYLCASSMVAGGPSDTQYFGPGTRLTVL.

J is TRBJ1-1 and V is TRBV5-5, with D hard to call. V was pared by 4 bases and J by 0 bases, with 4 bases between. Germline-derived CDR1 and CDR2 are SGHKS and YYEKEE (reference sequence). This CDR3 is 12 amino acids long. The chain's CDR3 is CASSRVNTEAFF. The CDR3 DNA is TGTGCCAGCAGCCGAGTGAACACTGAAGCTTTCTTT.

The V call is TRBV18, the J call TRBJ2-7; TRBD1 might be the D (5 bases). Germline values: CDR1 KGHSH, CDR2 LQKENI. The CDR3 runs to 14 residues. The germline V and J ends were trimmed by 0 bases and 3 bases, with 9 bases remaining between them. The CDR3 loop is CASSPPRALYEQYF. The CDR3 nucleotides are TGTGCCAGCTCACCACCCAGGGCCCTCTACGAGCAGTACTTC.